These 16 T cell receptor beta chains came from one sample sequenced in a study of blood T cell repertoires in COVID-19. Assay used: immunoSEQ multiplex PCR; TCRdb lists only in-frame clones, some missing. The sample lists around 43,000 clones, 80% to 90% occurring once. Sequenced sample: peripheral blood. The receptors shown here come from a human donor in a cohort sampled during active COVID-19.

CDR3: CASSPWDRGTDEQYF. The DNA of the CDR3 is TGTGCCAGCTCACCCTGGGACAGGGGGACCGACGAGCAGTACTTC. The V and J genes are TRBV18 and TRBJ2-7; TRBD1 agrees at 11 bases. The CDR3 sequence is 15 residues long. Germline trimming cut 3 bases from V and 5 bases from J; bases unmatched to any gene: 6. Germline V lookup: CDR1 KGHSH, CDR2 LQKENI.

The chain combines TRBV18 with TRBJ1-4; 7 nucleotides match TRBD1. The germline V gene encodes CDR1 KGHSH and CDR2 LQKENI. With 3 bases clipped from V and 4 bases from J, the junction kept 5 bases outside the gene matches. This CDR3 comprises 15 residues. The CDR3 region is CASSPGQPDNEKLFF. DNA for the CDR3: TGTGCCAGCTCACCGGGACAGCCTGATAATGAAAAACTGTTTTTT.

V is TRBV12-3 or TRBV12-4 and J is TRBJ2-3; no clear D. The V gene lost 0 bases and the J gene lost 14 bases, with 15 bases spanning the gap. CDR3 length: 13 residues. The DNA for the CDR3 is TGTGCCAGCAGTTTAGCACCAGCGACGAGAGGGTATTTT. This codes for CASSLAPATRGYF.

The V and J genes are TRBV6-5 and TRBJ2-7; D is undetermined. Germline CDR1 is MNHEY and CDR2 is SVGAGI. Trimming stripped 1 base from V and 3 bases from J, with 7 bases between. CDR3 length equals 13 residues. CDR3 amino acids: CASSYFPGYEQYF. The CDR3 nucleotides read TGTGCCAGCAGTTACTTTCCGGGCTACGAGCAGTACTTC.

This clone was recorded only once. The J gene is TRBJ1-3, the V gene TRBV5-1; no definite D call. CDR3 length: 16 residues. V shed 0 bases and J shed 0 bases, with 10 bases lying between them. CDR1 and CDR2 (germline): SGHRS, YFSETQ. This CDR3 is CASSLGTSSSGNTIYF. CDR3 nucleotides: TGCGCCAGCAGCTTGGGGACTTCCAGCTCTGGAAACACCATATATTTT.

V is TRBV6-6 and J is TRBJ2-4; 12 nucleotides agree with TRBD1. The CDR3 extends over 17 amino acids. Germline V CDR1 and CDR2: MNHNY, SVGAGI (reference sequence). V lost 5 bases and J lost 9; bases outside the gene matches: 14. The CDR3 sequence is CASSLRAPGQGAGIQYF. In DNA form, the CDR3 reads TGTGCCAGCAGTCTAAGAGCCCCGGGACAGGGGGCGGGCATTCAGTACTTC.

This clone was observed a single time. CDR3 amino acids: CASNRGGPLQETQYF. The CDR3 DNA sequence: TGTGCCAGCAATAGAGGGGGCCCCTTACAAGAGACCCAGTACTTC. The genes are TRBV6-5 and TRBJ2-5, with 7 bases lining up with TRBD1. The junction had 10 bases not matched to a gene; V was cut back by 7 bases and J by 2 bases. Germline loops: CDR1 MNHEY, CDR2 SVGAGI. There are 15 residues in the CDR3.

The genes are TRBV5-1 and TRBJ2-3; possible D gene TRBD2, 6 bases. CDR1 and CDR2 (germline): SGHRS, YFSETQ. This CDR3 has 14 residues. V was pared by 4 bases and J by 2 bases, with 11 bases between. The CDR3 nucleotides are TGCGCCAGCAGCGGCGGGACGGCCACAGATACGCAGTATTTT. Translated, it gives CASSGGTATDTQYF.

The chain is built from TRBV14 and TRBJ2-7, with 12 nucleotides matching TRBD1. CDR3 length: 23 residues. The germline CDR1 and CDR2 sequences are SGHDN and FVKESK. Germline trimming cut 0 bases from V and 3 bases from J; bases unmatched to any gene: 24. CDR3 amino acids: CASSQERERHWDRGHTPDYEQYF. CDR3 sequence (DNA): TGTGCCAGCAGCCAAGAACGCGAAAGGCACTGGGACAGGGGGCATACTCCGGACTACGAGCAGTACTTC.

CDR3 in amino acids: CASKRERFNEQFF. The CDR3 bases are TGTGCCAGCAAGCGGGAGAGGTTCAATGAGCAGTTCTTC. The chain employs TRBV27 and TRBJ2-1, with 8 bases that match TRBD2. This CDR3 comprises 13 residues. Unmatched junction bases numbered 5, after V lost 7 bases and J lost 6 bases. Germline V CDR1 and CDR2: MNHEY, SMNVEV (reference sequence).

This chain joins TRBV2 and TRBJ2-7, with D perhaps TRBD2 (6 bases). Germline assignment: CDR1 SNHLY and CDR2 FYNNEI. The CDR3 spans 14 residues. Between the trimmed V and J ends, which lost 3 bases and 6 bases, there was a span of 15 bases. This chain's CDR3 is CASSEIVGGVEQYF. CDR3 bases: TGTGCCAGCAGTGAGATAGTGGGCGGGGTCGAGCAGTACTTC.

This chain connects TRBV30 to TRBJ1-2, with 8 nucleotides matching TRBD1. The CDR3 runs to 14 residues. The J segment lost 6 bases and the V segment lost 0 bases, leaving 6 bases of the junction unmatched. Germline-derived CDR1 and CDR2 are GTSNPN and SVGIG (reference sequence). The CDR3: CAWSVRTGRDGYTF. The CDR3 DNA reads as TGTGCCTGGAGTGTACGGACAGGGAGGGATGGCTACACCTTC.

The chain is built from TRBV6-7 and TRBJ2-1, with 7 bases identical to TRBD2. TRBV6-7 is noted as an ORF with a role that remains uncertain. Unmatched junction bases numbered 15, after V lost 5 bases and J lost 8 bases. The CDR3 has 16 residues. The CDR3 region is CASSPDASGGLHEQFF. DNA for the CDR3: TGTGCCAGCAGTCCGGACGCTAGCGGCGGCCTCCATGAGCAGTTCTTC.

The gene calls are TRBV5-4 and TRBJ2-7; possibly TRBD1 for D (7 bases). The germline V and J ends were trimmed by 6 bases and 2 bases, with 18 bases remaining between them. CDR1 and CDR2 from the germline V gene are SGHNT and YYREEE (reference sequence). This CDR3 has 15 residues. The CDR3 sequence: CASNPRRDSPYEQYF. The CDR3 bases are TGTGCCAGCAACCCGAGGCGGGACAGCCCCTACGAGCAGTACTTC. Full variable domain (outside the CDR3, taken from reference TRBV5-4 and TRBJ2-7): ETGVTQSPTHLIKTRGQQVTLRCSSQSGHNTVSWYQQALGQGPQFIFQYYREEENGRGNFPPRFSGLQFPNYSSELNVNALELDDSALYLCASNPRRDSPYEQYFGPGTRLTVT.

This chain links TRBV7-2 with TRBJ1-5; D possibly corresponds to TRBD1 (5 bases). Germline V gives CDR1 SGHTA, CDR2 FQGNSA. The CDR3 is made up of 12 amino acids. Between the trimmed V and J ends, which lost 3 bases and 9 bases, there was a span of 9 bases. The CDR3 loop reads CASSLMGGPQHF. CDR3 nucleotides: TGTGCCAGCAGCTTGATGGGGGGGCCCCAGCATTTT.

This clone qualifies as medium-sized (0.01 to 0.1%). V usage is TRBV7-8 and J usage is TRBJ1-1; no reliable D call. The V gene lost 5 bases and the J gene lost 7 bases, with 11 bases spanning the gap. This CDR3 is built from 12 residues. Germline values: CDR1 SGHVS, CDR2 FQNEAQ. The CDR3 bases are TGTGCCAGCAGCCCGGGGTCCGGTGAAGCTTTCTTT. It encodes CASSPGSGEAFF.